This T cell receptor (beta chain) appears in the sequencing data of a study of blood T cell repertoires in COVID-19. Whole-study context: Both acute and convalescent COVID-19 samples were obtained from the United States, Italy and Spain. T cells, B-cell-depleted T cells, or PBMCs supplied cDNA or gDNA.

Under the authors' procedure: Using reference gene primer amplification, nucleated cell counts were estimated. Using immunoSEQ multiplex PCR, the repertoire was profiled, and TCRdb retains in-frame clones only, with some absent. V and J calls and clone size follow that table, whereas D and trimming were derived from the DNA. The table has about 110,000 clones, 65% to 80% seen once. V shed 2 bases, J shed 0 bases, and the junction held 2 bases outside the gene matches. Germline CDR1 is SGHTA and CDR2 is FQGTGA. The CDR3 sequence is 15 residues long. This receptor was obtained from a man between 65 and 85 years old with active or convalescent COVID-19. The chain employs TRBV7-3 and TRBJ2-3; TRBD2 matches at 7 bases. The sequencing sample was made of peripheral blood. The CDR3 DNA follows: TGTGCCAGCAGCTTAGCAGCGGGGAGCACAGATACGCAGTATTTT. It yields the protein CASSLAAGSTDTQYF.